The clone carrying this T cell receptor (beta chain) was counted a few times. The antigen is undetermined. The germline CDR1 and CDR2 sequences are MDHEN and SYDVKM. The CDR3 contains 16 residues. The J segment lost 2 bases and the V segment lost 2 bases, leaving 3 bases of the junction unmatched. Some clones are missing from TCRdb's copy, which holds only in-frame ones; the method was immunoSEQ multiplex PCR. This sample has about 1,000 clones, with approximately 23% found just once. This entry belongs to a study of T cells in localized non-small cell lung cancer. Study-wide results and caveats: Median detection of top 100 tumor clones in adjacent lung was under 75 clones. Higher T cell density in the blood was associated with longer overall survival, whereas higher adjacent-lung clonality associated with shorter survival.

Neighbouring lung, lacking atypia, was collected no less than 2 cm away from the tumor margin. This TCR came from a male donor aged 60 or over with stage II squamous cell lung carcinoma. The sample in question was normal lung tissue next to the tumor, obtained before any cancer treatment. This sequence joins TRBV28 and TRBJ2-1; 10 nucleotides align to TRBD1. CDR3 nucleotides: TGTGCCAGCAGTTTAGCGGGACAGGGGCCCTACAATGAGCAGTTCTTC. It specifies CASSLAGQGPYNEQFF. The variable domain in full, with the rest retrieved from reference TRBV28 and TRBJ2-1, is DVKVTQSSRYLVKRTGEKVFLECVQDMDHENMFWYRQDPGLGLRLIYFSYDVKMKEKGDIPEGYSVSREKKERFSLILESASTNQTSMYLCASSLAGQGPYNEQFFGPGTRLTVL.